This T cell receptor (beta chain) was recorded in a study of T cell responses to AZD1222 COVID-19 vaccine. Broader study findings: Donors were chiefly white British, with a greater number of females, and clonal diversity was perhaps underestimated.

The repertoire was sequenced with immunoSEQ multiplex PCR; TCRdb's copy has only in-frame clones and lacks some. Altogether approximately 170,000 clones are present, around nine tenths being singletons, with the ten largest covering around 1.6%. The CDR3 covers 16 residues. Trimming cost V 4 bases and J 4 bases; bases outside gene matches: 11. Germline CDR1 and CDR2: LGHNA and YNFKEQ. Notes on this clone: As yet, its antigen is unknown.

V gene TRBV4-2 combines with J gene TRBJ1-2; the match to TRBD1 covers 8 bases. This sequence was found in an adult in good health. This specimen consisted of peripheral blood, obtained on day 0 of AZD1222 vaccination. The DNA of the CDR3 is TGTGCCAGCAGCCCCCTTCCGGGACAGGATTTCTATGGCTACACCTTC. Translating gives CASSPLPGQDFYGYTF.